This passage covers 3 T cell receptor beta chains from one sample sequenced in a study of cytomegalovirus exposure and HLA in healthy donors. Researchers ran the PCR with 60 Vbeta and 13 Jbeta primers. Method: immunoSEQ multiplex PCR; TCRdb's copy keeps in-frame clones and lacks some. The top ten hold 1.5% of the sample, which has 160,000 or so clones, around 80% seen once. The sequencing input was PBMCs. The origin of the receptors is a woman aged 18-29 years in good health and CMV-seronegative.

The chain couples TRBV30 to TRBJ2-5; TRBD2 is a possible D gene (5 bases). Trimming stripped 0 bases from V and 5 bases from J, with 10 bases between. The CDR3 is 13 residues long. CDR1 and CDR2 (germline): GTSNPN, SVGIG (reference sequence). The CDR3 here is CAWSVLDGETQYF. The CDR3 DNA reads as TGTGCCTGGAGTGTACTAGACGGCGAGACCCAGTACTTC.

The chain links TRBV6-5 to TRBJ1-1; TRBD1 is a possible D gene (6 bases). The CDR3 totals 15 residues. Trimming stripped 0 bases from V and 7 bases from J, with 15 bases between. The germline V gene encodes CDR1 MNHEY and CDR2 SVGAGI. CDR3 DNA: TGTGCCAGCAGTTACTCGACGCGGGGGGCTGGTGAAGCTTTCTTT. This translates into CASSYSTRGAGEAFF.

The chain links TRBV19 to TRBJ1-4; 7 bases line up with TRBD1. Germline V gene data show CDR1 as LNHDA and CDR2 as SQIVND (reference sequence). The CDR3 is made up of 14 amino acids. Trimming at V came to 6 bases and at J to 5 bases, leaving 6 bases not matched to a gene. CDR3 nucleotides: TGTGCCAGTAGCTCCGGGACAGTAAATGAAAAACTGTTTTTT. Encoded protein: CASSSGTVNEKLFF.